This T cell receptor (beta chain) originates from a study of T cells in Graves' hyperthyroidism and ophthalmopathy. Study details: Pretreatment peripheral blood was obtained at initial diagnosis. Findings and caveats of the study: It was a median roughly 6.5 months before onset that the model predicted ophthalmopathy.

Germline-derived CDR1 and CDR2 are SGHNT and YYREEE (reference sequence). Trimming pared 0 bases from V and 4 bases from J, leaving 13 bases between. The CDR3 has 15 residues. PBMCs stemmed from about 9.5 ml fresh peripheral blood. Worth noting for this clonotype: The antigen remains unidentified.

The CDR3 regions of TCR beta were amplified from RNA transcripts. Researchers ran a first-round RT-PCR on the TCR CDR3 using the HTBI primer set. TCRdb itself ran the multiplex PCR reads through MiXCR, one entry per CDR3 protein. The table shows nearly 600,000 distinct CDR3 sequences, with 14% occurring only once. This sequence was found in a woman between 18 and 29 years old with Graves' ophthalmopathy. This rearrangement joins TRBV5-4 to TRBJ1-2, with a weak D call TRBD1 (6 bases). The source material was blood. CDR3 protein: CASSLGGGGIYGYTF. CDR3 nucleotide sequence: TGTGCCAGCAGCTTGGGAGGAGGGGGTATCTATGGCTACACCTTC.